This entry lists 2 T cell receptor beta chains sequenced from one sample in a study of CD8 T cells in ankylosing spondylitis. TCRdb passed the 5' RACE reads through MiXCR, listing each CDR3 protein once. The data hold about 24,000 distinct CDR3 sequences, with approximately 16% observed a single time. The sample taken for sequencing was blood. All receptors derive from a male donor with ankylosing spondylitis or in good health (not recorded which).

This clonotype is categorized as medium-sized. This chain connects TRBV5-1 to TRBJ2-1, with D tentatively TRBD2 (6 bases). V shed 1 base and J shed 1 base, with 9 bases lying between them. CDR1 and CDR2 (germline): SGHRS, YFSETQ. This CDR3 region has 15 residues. CDR3 region: CASSLSEGSYNEQFF. CDR3 sequence (DNA): TGCGCCAGCAGCTTGTCGGAGGGGTCCTACAATGAGCAGTTCTTC.

The genes are TRBV18 and TRBJ2-7; D may be TRBD2 (5 bases). V lost 6 bases, J lost 0 bases, and 9 bases lay in between. The germline gives CDR1 KGHSH, CDR2 LQKENI. This CDR3 has 13 residues. The DNA for the CDR3 is TGTGCCAGCTCTGGGGAGACCTCCTACGAGCAGTACTTC. It yields the protein CASSGETSYEQYF.